The following is a T cell receptor beta chain sequence with its context. This sample was taken from a study of blood T cell repertoires in COVID-19. Unmatched junction bases numbered 1, after V lost 8 bases and J lost 3 bases. Germline loops: CDR1 GTSNPN, CDR2 SVGIG (reference sequence). This CDR3 comprises 13 residues. Generated by immunoSEQ multiplex PCR, the TCRdb table keeps only in-frame clones and is missing some. The sample lists roughly 180,000 clones, 86% seen once, with 0.99% in the top ten. The sequenced material came from peripheral blood. The receptor's source is a man younger than 35 with acute or convalescent COVID-19. The chain joins TRBV30 to TRBJ1-4; TRBD1 matches at 12 bases. The CDR3 region is CAGTGGPNEKLFF. Written as DNA, the CDR3 is TGTGCCGGGACAGGGGGCCCTAATGAAAAACTGTTTTTT. The full variable domain, its missing parts supplied by reference TRBV30 and TRBJ1-4, is SQTIHQWPATLVQPVGSPLSLECTVEGTSNPNLYWYRQAAGRGLQLLFYSVGIGQISSEVPQNLSASRPQDRQFILSSKKLLLSDSGFYLCAGTGGPNEKLFFGSGTQLSVL.